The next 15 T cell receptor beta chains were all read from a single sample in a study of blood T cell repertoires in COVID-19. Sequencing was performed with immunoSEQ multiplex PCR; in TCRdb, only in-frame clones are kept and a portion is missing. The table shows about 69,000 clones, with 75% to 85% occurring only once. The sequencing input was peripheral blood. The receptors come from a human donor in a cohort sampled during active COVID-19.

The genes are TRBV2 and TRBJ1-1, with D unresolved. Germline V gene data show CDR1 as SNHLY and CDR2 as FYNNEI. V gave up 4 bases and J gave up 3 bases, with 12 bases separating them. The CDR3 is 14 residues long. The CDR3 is CASSGGGRYTEAFF. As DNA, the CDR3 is TGTGCCAGCAGTGGTGGTGGGCGATACACTGAAGCTTTCTTT.

The CDR3 bases are TGTGCCAGTAGTATACTCGGCCCCAGGGGATCTGGAAACACCATATATTTT. The encoded protein is CASSILGPRGSGNTIYF. This rearrangement joins TRBV19 to TRBJ1-3, with D possibly TRBD1 on 6 matching bases. V lost 2 bases to trimming and J lost 1 base, with 15 bases between them. The length of the CDR3 is 17 residues. Germline CDR1 LNHDA, CDR2 SQIVND (reference sequence).

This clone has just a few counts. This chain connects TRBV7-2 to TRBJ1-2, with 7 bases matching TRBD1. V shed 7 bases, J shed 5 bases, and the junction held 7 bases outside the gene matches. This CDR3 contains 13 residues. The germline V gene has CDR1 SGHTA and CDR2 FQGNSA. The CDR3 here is CASNQGQDYGYTF. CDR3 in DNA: TGTGCCAGCAACCAAGGACAGGATTATGGCTACACCTTC.

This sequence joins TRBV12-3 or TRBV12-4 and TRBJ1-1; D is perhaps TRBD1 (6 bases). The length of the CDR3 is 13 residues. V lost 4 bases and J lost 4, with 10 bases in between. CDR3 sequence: CASSWGLGTEAFF. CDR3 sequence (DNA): TGTGCCAGCAGTTGGGGGCTTGGCACTGAAGCTTTCTTT.

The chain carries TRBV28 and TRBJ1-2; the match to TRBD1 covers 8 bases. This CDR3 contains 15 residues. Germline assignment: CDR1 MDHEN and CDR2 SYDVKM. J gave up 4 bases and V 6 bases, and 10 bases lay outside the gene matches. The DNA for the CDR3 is TGTGCCAGCAGGACCCTGGACAGGGAACCCTATGGCTACACCTTC. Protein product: CASRTLDREPYGYTF.

CDR3 region: CATPLGQGYDGYTF. As DNA, the CDR3 is TGTGCCACCCCGTTAGGACAGGGCTACGATGGCTACACCTTC. The chain is built from TRBV19 and TRBJ1-2; 8 bases align to TRBD1. Germline-derived CDR1 and CDR2 are LNHDA and SQIVND (reference sequence). Trimming cost V 10 bases and J 6 bases; bases outside gene matches: 13. The CDR3 spans 14 residues.

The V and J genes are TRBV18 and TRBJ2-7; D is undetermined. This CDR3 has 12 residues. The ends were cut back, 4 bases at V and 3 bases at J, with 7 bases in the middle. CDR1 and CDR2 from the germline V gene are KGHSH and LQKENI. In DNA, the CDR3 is TGTGCCAGCTCACGAACTGACTACGAGCAGTACTTC. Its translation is CASSRTDYEQYF.

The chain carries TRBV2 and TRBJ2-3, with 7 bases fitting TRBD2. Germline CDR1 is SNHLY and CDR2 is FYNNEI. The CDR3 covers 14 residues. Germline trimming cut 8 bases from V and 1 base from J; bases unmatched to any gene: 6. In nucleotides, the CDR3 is TGTGCCAGCTCGCGGGAGAGCGGCACAGATACGCAGTATTTT. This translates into CASSRESGTDTQYF. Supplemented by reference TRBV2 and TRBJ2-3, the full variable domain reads EPEVTQTPSHQVTQMGQEVILRCVPISNHLYFYWYRQILGQKVEFLVSFYNNEISEKSEIFDDQFSVERPDGSNFTLKIRSTKLEDSAMYFCASSRESGTDTQYFGPGTRLTVL.

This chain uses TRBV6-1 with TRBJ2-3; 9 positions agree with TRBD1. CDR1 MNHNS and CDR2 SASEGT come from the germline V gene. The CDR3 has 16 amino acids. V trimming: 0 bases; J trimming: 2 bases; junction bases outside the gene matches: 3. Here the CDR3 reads CASSEAGTGYTDTQYF. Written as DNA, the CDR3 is TGTGCCAGCAGTGAAGCAGGGACAGGGTACACAGATACGCAGTATTTT.

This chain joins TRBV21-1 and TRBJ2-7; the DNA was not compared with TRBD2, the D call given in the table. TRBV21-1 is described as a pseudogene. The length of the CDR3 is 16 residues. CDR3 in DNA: TGTGCCAGCAGCGGAACGAGGGGGGGGCAGGCCTACGAGCAGTACTTC. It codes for CASSGTRGGQAYEQYF.

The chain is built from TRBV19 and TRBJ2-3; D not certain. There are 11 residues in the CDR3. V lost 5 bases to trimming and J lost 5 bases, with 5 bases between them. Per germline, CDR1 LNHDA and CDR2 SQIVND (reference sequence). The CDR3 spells CASSLRDTQYF. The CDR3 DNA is TGTGCCAGTAGTCTCAGAGATACGCAGTATTTT. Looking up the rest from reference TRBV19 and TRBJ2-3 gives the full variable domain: DGGITQSPKYLFRKEGQNVTLSCEQNLNHDAMYWYRQDPGQGLRLIYYSQIVNDFQKGDIAEGYSVSREKKESFPLTVTSAQKNPTAFYLCASSLRDTQYFGPGTRLTVL.

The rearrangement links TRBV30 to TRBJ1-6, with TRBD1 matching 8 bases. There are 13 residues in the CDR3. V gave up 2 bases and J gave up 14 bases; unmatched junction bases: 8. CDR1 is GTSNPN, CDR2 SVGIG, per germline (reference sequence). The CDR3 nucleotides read TGTGCCTGGAGTTTGACAGGGGCGTTCACCCTCCACTTT. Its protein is CAWSLTGAFTLHF.

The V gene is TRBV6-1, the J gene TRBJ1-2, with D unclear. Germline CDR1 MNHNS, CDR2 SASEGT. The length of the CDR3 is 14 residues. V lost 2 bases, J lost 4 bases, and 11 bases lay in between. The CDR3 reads CASSERGVIYGYTF. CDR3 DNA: TGTGCCAGCAGTGAACGCGGAGTGATCTATGGCTACACCTTC.

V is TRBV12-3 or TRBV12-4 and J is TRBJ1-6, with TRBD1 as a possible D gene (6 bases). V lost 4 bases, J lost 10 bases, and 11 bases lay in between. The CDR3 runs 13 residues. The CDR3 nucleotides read TGTGCCAGCAGTTGGACAGTAAACTCACCCCTCCACTTT. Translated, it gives CASSWTVNSPLHF.

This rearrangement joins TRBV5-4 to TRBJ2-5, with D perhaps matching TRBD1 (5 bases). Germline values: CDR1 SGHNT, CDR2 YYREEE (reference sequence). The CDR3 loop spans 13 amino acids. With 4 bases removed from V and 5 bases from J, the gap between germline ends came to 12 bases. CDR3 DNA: TGTGCCAGCAGCCGACAGCGCAAGGAGACCCAGTACTTC. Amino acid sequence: CASSRQRKETQYF.